Presented here are 10 T cell receptor beta chains from one specimen sequenced in a study of cytomegalovirus exposure and HLA in healthy donors. The PCR had 60 Vbeta and 13 Jbeta primers. Generated by immunoSEQ multiplex PCR, the TCRdb table keeps only in-frame clones and is missing some. The repertoire table contains around 65,000 clones. The sequenced material came from PBMCs. These receptors were collected from a man aged 25-40 years in good health and CMV-seropositive.

The chain employs TRBV5-1 and TRBJ1-1; D is unresolved. The ends were cut back, 7 bases at V and 1 base at J, with 14 bases in the middle. The CDR3 loop spans 14 amino acids. From germline, CDR1 is SGHRS and CDR2 YFSETQ. CDR3 loop: CASAERISNTEAFF. The CDR3 DNA reads as TGCGCCAGCGCCGAGAGGATTTCGAACACTGAAGCTTTCTTT. The variable domain in full, completed from reference TRBV5-1 and TRBJ1-1, reads KAGVTQTPRYLIKTRGQQVTLSCSPISGHRSVSWYQQTPGQGLQFLFEYFSETQRNKGNFPGRFSGRQFSNSRSEMNVSTLELGDSALYLCASAERISNTEAFFGQGTRLTVV.

The rearrangement joins TRBV5-1 to TRBJ1-1; 11 nucleotides align to TRBD1. CDR3 size: 14 residues. Germline CDR1 SGHRS, CDR2 YFSETQ. J was trimmed by 5 bases and V by 5 bases; bases with no gene match: 5. The CDR3 reads CASSPGQGGTEAFF. The DNA of the CDR3 is TGCGCCAGCAGTCCGGGACAGGGGGGGACTGAAGCTTTCTTT.

The chain uses TRBV27 and TRBJ1-5; the D is unclear. Trimming removed 3 bases from V and 0 bases from J, with 6 bases in between. The germline V gene encodes CDR1 MNHEY and CDR2 SMNVEV (reference sequence). The CDR3 has 14 residues. CDR3 protein: CASSLAYSNQPQHF. The CDR3 region has the DNA TGTGCCAGCAGTTTGGCTTATAGCAATCAGCCCCAGCATTTT.

CDR3 coding DNA: TGCAGCGCTCTAGCGGGAGCCTACGAGCAGTACTTC. Residues: CSALAGAYEQYF. J is TRBJ2-7 and V is TRBV29-1; 10 bases match TRBD2. CDR3 length equals 12 residues. The germline V gene encodes CDR1 SQVTM and CDR2 ANQGSEA. Trimming at V came to 7 bases and at J to 2 bases, leaving 2 bases not matched to a gene.

The chain is built from TRBV18 and TRBJ2-1, with D hard to call. The CDR3 extends over 14 amino acids. V lost 3 bases to trimming and J lost 5 bases, with 11 bases between them. Germline V lookup: CDR1 KGHSH, CDR2 LQKENI. DNA for the CDR3: TGTGCCAGCTCACCCCTAAGACAAGACAATGAGCAGTTCTTC. Translated: CASSPLRQDNEQFF.

The genes are TRBV30 and TRBJ1-1; unclear D gene. The germline V and J ends were trimmed by 0 bases and 0 bases, with 8 bases remaining between them. CDR3 size: 14 residues. Germline CDR1 is GTSNPN and CDR2 is SVGIG (reference sequence). The CDR3 is CAWSVLEMNTEAFF. The CDR3 nucleotides are TGTGCCTGGAGTGTACTGGAGATGAACACTGAAGCTTTCTTT.

The gene calls are TRBV6-4 and TRBJ2-6; D not certain. Germline V CDR1 and CDR2: MRHNA, SNTAGT. The V and J ends lost 0 bases and 0 bases respectively, with 3 bases between them. The CDR3 is made up of 15 amino acids. The CDR3 sequence is CASSDSLSGANVLTF. The CDR3 DNA sequence: TGTGCCAGCAGTGACTCCCTCTCTGGGGCCAACGTCCTGACTTTC.

The chain employs TRBV5-1 and TRBJ1-4, with TRBD1 matching over 7 bases. The CDR3 runs 15 residues. Germline lookup yields CDR1 SGHRS and CDR2 YFSETQ. With 4 bases clipped from V and 0 bases from J, the junction kept 3 bases outside the gene matches. CDR3: CASSAGQATNEKLFF. The DNA of the CDR3 is TGCGCCAGCAGCGCCGGACAGGCAACTAATGAAAAACTGTTTTTT.

The chain recombines TRBV6-5 with TRBJ2-7; TRBD2 might be the D (7 bases). CDR3 length equals 15 residues. Trimming pared 3 bases from V and 2 bases from J, leaving 14 bases between. Germline CDR1 is MNHEY and CDR2 is SVGAGI. CDR3 loop: CASSYAGGRAYEQYF. The CDR3 DNA is TGTGCCAGCAGTTATGCCGGGGGGCGCGCCTACGAGCAGTACTTC.

This chain links TRBV11-3 with TRBJ2-2, with TRBD2 identical over 8 bases. V lost 4 bases and J lost 5; bases outside the gene matches: 9. In germline, CDR1 is SGHNT, CDR2 YENEEA. CDR3 size: 16 residues. The CDR3 loop reads CASSSAGSSGTGELFF. The DNA for the CDR3 is TGTGCCAGCAGCTCAGCGGGTTCTAGCGGGACCGGGGAGCTGTTTTTT.